These T cell receptor beta chains were read from a single sample in a study of vaccination effects on CD4 cells after COVID-19. Here immunoSEQ multiplex PCR was the method, and the copy in TCRdb shows in-frame clones only, minus some. Among tens of thousands of clones, less than 80% were seen once, and the ten largest hold 3.5% to 4.5%. Which antigens these TCRs recognize remains unknown. This specimen was CD4+ T cells from PBMCs cultured with HCoV-OC43 spike peptides, taken before COVID-19 vaccination. Receptors were obtained from a human donor who received a COVID-19 vaccine. CDR3s include the opening cysteine and the closing phenylalanine or tryptophan. The D gene is left open where the match is weak. Only some rows state a clone size, as once, few, many or a class for expanded clones.

cdr3_nt: TGTGCCAGCAGATCAATTTGGACAGGGAGGACCGGGGAGCTGTTTTTT; cdr3_aa: CASRSIWTGRTGELFF; cdr3_length: 16; v_call: TRBV28; clone_size: few; j_call: TRBJ2-2; d_call: TRBD1
cdr3_nt: TGTGCCAGCACCCACACAAGGGGAGGCTACACCTTC; cdr3_aa: CASTHTRGGYTF; cdr3_length: 12; v_call: TRBV21-1; clone_size: .; j_call: TRBJ1-2; d_call: .
cdr3_nt: TGTGCCAGCAGCCCAGGGTGGGCCAAAAACATTCAGTACTTC; cdr3_aa: CASSPGWAKNIQYF; cdr3_length: 14; v_call: TRBV27; clone_size: once; j_call: TRBJ2-4; d_call: .
cdr3_nt: TGTGCCAGCAGCTTACGAACAGATACGCAGTATTTT; cdr3_aa: CASSLRTDTQYF; cdr3_length: 12; v_call: TRBV11-3; clone_size: .; j_call: TRBJ2-3; d_call: .
cdr3_nt: TGCAGTTCACAGGGTAACTATGGCTACACCTTC; cdr3_aa: CSSQGNYGYTF; cdr3_length: 11; v_call: TRBV20-1; clone_size: .; j_call: TRBJ1-2; d_call: .
cdr3_nt: TGTGCCAGCTCACCACCGGGGCCAAAGTCCACAGATACGCAGTATTTT; cdr3_aa: CASSPPGPKSTDTQYF; cdr3_length: 16; v_call: TRBV18; clone_size: .; j_call: TRBJ2-3; d_call: .
cdr3_nt: TGCGCCAGCAGCCGAGGAGGACTGGTATTAGCCAAAAACATTCAGTACTTC; cdr3_aa: CASSRGGLVLAKNIQYF; cdr3_length: 17; v_call: TRBV4-1; clone_size: .; j_call: TRBJ2-4; d_call: .
cdr3_nt: TGCGCCAGCAGCCCTTCGGCGGCCTCTGGAAACACCATATATTTT; cdr3_aa: CASSPSAASGNTIYF; cdr3_length: 15; v_call: TRBV10-2; clone_size: .; j_call: TRBJ1-3; d_call: .
cdr3_nt: TGTGCCAGCAGCCAAGCGCTAGGATCGGGCACCGGGGAGCTGTTTTTT; cdr3_aa: CASSQALGSGTGELFF; cdr3_length: 16; v_call: TRBV3-1/TRBV3-2; clone_size: .; j_call: TRBJ2-2; d_call: .
cdr3_nt: TGTGCCAGTAGCCGGGGGACTGGAAACACCATATATTTT; cdr3_aa: CASSRGTGNTIYF; cdr3_length: 13; v_call: TRBV19; clone_size: .; j_call: TRBJ1-3; d_call: .
cdr3_nt: TGTGCCAGCAGTGGACAGCAAGAGACCCAGTACTTC; cdr3_aa: CASSGQQETQYF; cdr3_length: 12; v_call: TRBV6-6; clone_size: .; j_call: TRBJ2-5; d_call: .
cdr3_nt: TGTGCTAGTGGTTTCCGCCCGGTCAGCTCCTACAATGAGCAGTTCTTC; cdr3_aa: CASGFRPVSSYNEQFF; cdr3_length: 16; v_call: TRBV12-5; clone_size: .; j_call: TRBJ2-1; d_call: .
cdr3_nt: TGTGCCAGCAGCTTAGCGCGACTAGCGGGGGGTGGTGAGCAGTTCTTC; cdr3_aa: CASSLARLAGGGEQFF; cdr3_length: 16; v_call: TRBV7-2; clone_size: .; j_call: TRBJ2-1; d_call: TRBD2
cdr3_nt: TGTGCCAGCTCACCCGGGACAGCGAATGAGCAGTTCTTC; cdr3_aa: CASSPGTANEQFF; cdr3_length: 13; v_call: TRBV18; clone_size: few; j_call: TRBJ2-1; d_call: TRBD1
cdr3_nt: TGTGCCAGCAGCTCTGGACAGGCGCCCACAGATACGCAGTATTTT; cdr3_aa: CASSSGQAPTDTQYF; cdr3_length: 15; v_call: TRBV7-2; clone_size: .; j_call: TRBJ2-3; d_call: TRBD1
cdr3_nt: TGTGCCAGCAGTTTATTAAGAGGGTTGGAAGCTTTCTTT; cdr3_aa: CASSLLRGLEAFF; cdr3_length: 13; v_call: TRBV28; clone_size: .; j_call: TRBJ1-1; d_call: .
cdr3_nt: TGTGCCAGCAGCTTGGACCCAGGGTTCAATCAGCCCCAGCATTTT; cdr3_aa: CASSLDPGFNQPQHF; cdr3_length: 15; v_call: TRBV7-2; clone_size: .; j_call: TRBJ1-5; d_call: .
cdr3_nt: TGTGCCAGCAGATACGGGGGGACGAACACCGGGGAGCTGTTTTTT; cdr3_aa: CASRYGGTNTGELFF; cdr3_length: 15; v_call: TRBV11-2; clone_size: .; j_call: TRBJ2-2; d_call: TRBD2
cdr3_nt: TGCGCCAGCAGCTTGGCCGTCGGGGAGGGGACTGAAGCTTTCTTT; cdr3_aa: CASSLAVGEGTEAFF; cdr3_length: 15; v_call: TRBV5-1; clone_size: .; j_call: TRBJ1-1; d_call: .
cdr3_nt: TGTGCCAGCTCCGGTACCCTGGGAGACTATGGCTACACCTTC; cdr3_aa: CASSGTLGDYGYTF; cdr3_length: 14; v_call: TRBV18; clone_size: .; j_call: TRBJ1-2; d_call: .
cdr3_nt: TGTGCCACCAGTGATGACAGGGGGGCCCAGCCCCAGCATTTT; cdr3_aa: CATSDDRGAQPQHF; cdr3_length: 14; v_call: TRBV24-1; clone_size: .; j_call: TRBJ1-5; d_call: TRBD1
cdr3_nt: TGTGCCAGCAGCCCGACAGGGGATCACGGCACCGGGGAGCTGTTTTTT; cdr3_aa: CASSPTGDHGTGELFF; cdr3_length: 16; v_call: TRBV28; clone_size: .; j_call: TRBJ2-2; d_call: TRBD1
cdr3_nt: TGTGCCAGCAGCCACTCAGTGAATAGGGCCGGGGAGCTGTTTTTT; cdr3_aa: CASSHSVNRAGELFF; cdr3_length: 15; v_call: TRBV11-3; clone_size: few; j_call: TRBJ2-2; d_call: .
cdr3_nt: TGCAGCGTGACAGGGGCCTCTGGAAACACCATATATTTT; cdr3_aa: CSVTGASGNTIYF; cdr3_length: 13; v_call: TRBV29-1; clone_size: few; j_call: TRBJ1-3; d_call: TRBD1
cdr3_nt: TGTGCCAGCGCAGCCAGAGTCTCCACAGATACGCAGTATTTT; cdr3_aa: CASAARVSTDTQYF; cdr3_length: 14; v_call: TRBV7-2; clone_size: .; j_call: TRBJ2-3; d_call: .
cdr3_nt: TGTGCCAGCAGCCAAGAGGGGGATTCCACTGAAGCTTTCTTT; cdr3_aa: CASSQEGDSTEAFF; cdr3_length: 14; v_call: TRBV3-1/TRBV3-2; clone_size: .; j_call: TRBJ1-1; d_call: .
cdr3_nt: TGTGCCAGCAGCTTAAATCCCCGATTTAGTGAGCAGTTCTTC; cdr3_aa: CASSLNPRFSEQFF; cdr3_length: 14; v_call: TRBV7-3; clone_size: few; j_call: TRBJ2-1; d_call: .
cdr3_nt: TGCGCCAGCAGCCCGGGGGGATCGGGGGCGAATACTAACTATGGCTACACCTTC; cdr3_aa: CASSPGGSGANTNYGYTF; cdr3_length: 18; v_call: TRBV5-1; clone_size: .; j_call: TRBJ1-2; d_call: .